The rows below give T cell receptor beta chains drawn from one sample of a study of cytomegalovirus exposure and HLA in healthy donors. Some clones are missing from TCRdb's copy, which holds only in-frame ones; the method was immunoSEQ multiplex PCR. The sample contains about 130,000 clones, 89% of which appear only once. The sample comprised PBMCs. Source of these receptors: a young woman in good health and CMV-seropositive. The CDR3 runs from the conserved cysteine through the conserved F or W. The D gene is left open where the match is weak. Clone size, where shown, is once, few, many, or a class for clones that have expanded.

j_gene	v_gene	abundance	d_gene	CDR3nt	CDR3aa
TRBJ2-2	TRBV25-1	NA	TRBD2	TGTGCCAGCAGTACAGGCGGGGGTAACACCGGGGAGCTGTTTTTT	CASSTGGGNTGELFF
TRBJ1-5	TRBV2	NA	NA	TGTGCCAGCAGCGTTCAGGGAAACAATCAGCCCCAGCATTTT	CASSVQGNNQPQHF
TRBJ2-5	TRBV9	NA	TRBD2	TGTGCCAGCAGCAGACGAGATAGCGGGGGGCTAACGGCCCAGTACTTC	CASSRRDSGGLTAQYF
TRBJ1-3	TRBV15	NA	NA	TGTGCCACCAGCAGAGATCGGGGGGGCTCTGGAAACACCATATATTTT	CATSRDRGGSGNTIYF
TRBJ1-1	TRBV5-4	NA	NA	TGTGCCAGCAGCTTGTCAGGGTTTCACACTGAAGCTTTCTTT	CASSLSGFHTEAFF
TRBJ1-1	TRBV4-3	few	TRBD1	TGCGCCAGCAGCCAAGATGGTGCAGGGGGAACTGAAGCTTTCTTT	CASSQDGAGGTEAFF
TRBJ2-5	TRBV5-1	NA	NA	TGCGCCAGCAGCTTGGCTGGGGGGAGAATGCTAGAGACCCAGTACTTC	CASSLAGGRMLETQYF
TRBJ2-1	TRBV30	NA	TRBD2	TGTGCCTGGAGGAAGTCGGGGGGGCTCGGCCATGAGCAGTTCTTC	CAWRKSGGLGHEQFF
TRBJ1-1	TRBV27	NA	TRBD1	TGTGCCAGCAGTTTAGGACGACAGGGGAGGCTATACACTGAAGCTTTCTTT	CASSLGRQGRLYTEAFF
TRBJ1-1	TRBV2	NA	TRBD1	TGTGCCAGCAGTGATCATCCAGGGGGCACTGAAGCTTTCTTT	CASSDHPGGTEAFF
TRBJ2-1	TRBV4-2	NA	NA	TGTGCCAGCAGCCAAGAGCCCGGTAATGCTTACAATGAGCAGTTCTTC	CASSQEPGNAYNEQFF
TRBJ1-2	TRBV27	NA	NA	TGTGCCAGCAGTTTTCACAGGGCTGATGGCTACACCTTC	CASSFHRADGYTF
TRBJ1-6	TRBV7-6	NA	TRBD1	TGTGCCAGCAGCTCGGGACAGGGGGATGGTTCACCCCTCCACTTT	CASSSGQGDGSPLHF
TRBJ2-1	TRBV4-1	NA	NA	TGCGCCAGCAGCCAAGATGAGGGACACTCCTACAATGAGCAGTTCTTC	CASSQDEGHSYNEQFF
TRBJ2-5	TRBV5-1	NA	TRBD1	TGCGCCAGCAGCTTGGCTGGGACAGTGAGCCAAGAGACCCAGTACTTC	CASSLAGTVSQETQYF
TRBJ1-1	TRBV4-2	NA	NA	TGTGCCAGCAGCCCAGGGAGGAATCTAGAAGCTTTCTTT	CASSPGRNLEAFF
TRBJ1-5	TRBV19	few	TRBD1	TGTGCCAGTAGTACCGGACAGGGGGCTAGCAATCAGCCCCAGCATTTT	CASSTGQGASNQPQHF
TRBJ2-1	TRBV10-2	few	TRBD2	TGCGCCAGCAGTCTAGCGGGGGGGCACAATGAGCAGTTCTTC	CASSLAGGHNEQFF
TRBJ1-2	TRBV9	once	TRBD1	TGTGCCAGCAGCGGACAGGGGAGGAATGGCTACACCTTC	CASSGQGRNGYTF
TRBJ1-2	TRBV6-5	NA	NA	TGTGCCAGCAGTGTTGAGCGGAACTATGGCTACACCTTC	CASSVERNYGYTF
TRBJ2-7	TRBV5-1	NA	TRBD1	TGCGCCAGCAGCCAATCCGGGACAGACTTATACGAGCAGTACTTC	CASSQSGTDLYEQYF
TRBJ2-7	TRBV27	NA	NA	TGTGCCAGCAGTTTATCGGCCCAGGGATCCTACGAGCAGTACTTC	CASSLSAQGSYEQYF
TRBJ1-1	TRBV19	NA	NA	TGTGCCAGTAGTATGGGCCTGAACACTGAAGCTTTCTTT	CASSMGLNTEAFF
TRBJ1-2	TRBV5-1	NA	NA	TGCGCCAGCAGCTTTACACAGGGTTACAATGGCTACACCTTC	CASSFTQGYNGYTF
TRBJ2-7	TRBV7-9	NA	TRBD1	TGTGCCAGCAGCTTGGGACAGGGGGGGATCCACGAGCAGTACTTC	CASSLGQGGIHEQYF
TRBJ1-6	TRBV11-2	NA	TRBD1	TGTGCCAGCAGCCTAAGGGACAGCTCAAATTCACCCCTCCACTTT	CASSLRDSSNSPLHF
TRBJ2-1	TRBV25-1	NA	TRBD1	TGTGCCAGCACCCCCGGGACAGGGAAATACAATGAGCAGTTCTTC	CASTPGTGKYNEQFF
TRBJ2-3	TRBV6-5	NA	NA	TGTGCCAGCAGCCGTTTGGGACTGGATACGCAGTATTTT	CASSRLGLDTQYF
TRBJ2-1	TRBV27	once	NA	TGTGCCAGCACCATACAGGGTGGAAATGAGCAGTTCTTC	CASTIQGGNEQFF
TRBJ1-3	TRBV7-2	NA	TRBD1	TGTGCCAGCAGCCTGAGACAGGGTGAAAACACCATATATTTT	CASSLRQGENTIYF
TRBJ2-3	TRBV6-6	NA	NA	TGTGCCAGCAGTTCCCTCAGGGGTTTCACAGATACGCAGTATTTT	CASSSLRGFTDTQYF
TRBJ2-5	TRBV18	NA	NA	TGTGCCAGCTCACCTCGCAGGGGTGCGCAAGAGACCCAGTACTTC	CASSPRRGAQETQYF
TRBJ1-5	TRBV5-6	NA	TRBD1	TGTGCCAGCAGCTTTCGGCTGACTCAGGGGGTCAATCAGCCCCAGCATTTT	CASSFRLTQGVNQPQHF
TRBJ2-7	TRBV10-2	NA	NA	TGCGCCAGCAGTGACAGGTTCCTAACAAGCTACGAGCAGTACTTC	CASSDRFLTSYEQYF
TRBJ2-3	TRBV5-1	once	NA	TGCGCCAGCAGCCTGCGGGGAGCACTCACAGATACGCAGTATTTT	CASSLRGALTDTQYF
TRBJ1-5	TRBV10-2	NA	TRBD1	TGCGCCAGCAGTGACCAAAAACCAGGGGGAACGAGTCAGCCCCAGCATTTT	CASSDQKPGGTSQPQHF
TRBJ2-6	TRBV14	NA	NA	TGTGCCAGCAGCCGGGATGGGAGCTTCTCTGGGGCCAACGTCCTGACTTTC	CASSRDGSFSGANVLTF
TRBJ1-6	TRBV19	NA	NA	TGTGCCAGTAGTTACCAACACAGGCCACCCCTCCACTTT	CASSYQHRPPLHF
TRBJ2-3	TRBV5-1	NA	NA	TGCGCCAGCAGACGGGAACTCGAGTCAGATACGCAGTATTTT	CASRRELESDTQYF
TRBJ2-1	TRBV7-2	NA	TRBD2	TGTGCCAGCAGCTTTAGCGGGGGGGCCCAATACAATGAGCAGTTCTTC	CASSFSGGAQYNEQFF
TRBJ2-3	TRBV7-6	NA	NA	TGTGCCAGCAGCTTAGCCCAGAATACGCAGTATTTT	CASSLAQNTQYF
TRBJ1-1	TRBV27	NA	NA	TGTGCCAGCAGTTCGAACTCGAACACTGAAGCTTTCTTT	CASSSNSNTEAFF
TRBJ2-7	TRBV5-4	once	TRBD2	TGTGCCAGCAGCCCGGGGGGGAGTAACTTC	CASSPGGSNF
TRBJ2-3	TRBV19	NA	TRBD1	TGTGCCAGTAAGGACAGGCTCACAGATACGCAGTATTTT	CASKDRLTDTQYF